This T cell receptor (beta chain) was sequenced during a study of blood T cell repertoires in COVID-19. As originally analysed: Reference gene primer amplification gave nucleated cell count estimates. Method: immunoSEQ multiplex PCR; TCRdb's copy keeps in-frame clones and lacks some. V and J calls and clone size are given by that table; D and trimming were obtained from the DNA. The data show some 220,000 clones, about 85% seen once. Germline values: CDR1 MGHDK, CDR2 SYGVNS. The CDR3 loop spans 14 amino acids. V dropped 2 bases and J dropped 6 bases, with 13 bases sitting between them. The sample taken for sequencing was peripheral blood. V and J are TRBV25-1 and TRBJ1-2; D is possibly TRBD1 (5 bases). This TCR was recovered from a woman under 30 who had recovered from COVID-19. CDR3 bases: TGTGCCAGCAGTGAAACAGGTTGGGGCGATGGCTACACCTTC. It codes for CASSETGWGDGYTF.